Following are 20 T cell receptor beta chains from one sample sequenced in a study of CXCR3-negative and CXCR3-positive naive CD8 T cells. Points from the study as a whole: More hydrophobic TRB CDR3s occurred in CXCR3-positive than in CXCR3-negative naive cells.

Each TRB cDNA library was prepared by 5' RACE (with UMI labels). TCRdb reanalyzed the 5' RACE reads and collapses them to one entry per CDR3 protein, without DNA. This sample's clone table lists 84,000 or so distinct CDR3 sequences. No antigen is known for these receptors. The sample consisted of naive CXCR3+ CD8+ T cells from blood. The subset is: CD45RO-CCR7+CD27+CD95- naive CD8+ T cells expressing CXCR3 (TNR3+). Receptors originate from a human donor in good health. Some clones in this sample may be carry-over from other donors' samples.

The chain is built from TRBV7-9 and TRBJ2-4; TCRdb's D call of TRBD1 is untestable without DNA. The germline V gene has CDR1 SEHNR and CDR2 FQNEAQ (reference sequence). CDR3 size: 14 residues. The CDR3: CAIGFVGRKNIQYF.

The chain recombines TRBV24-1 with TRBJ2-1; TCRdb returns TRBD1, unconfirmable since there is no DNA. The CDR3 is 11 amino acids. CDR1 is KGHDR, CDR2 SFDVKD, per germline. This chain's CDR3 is CATGLGGEQFF.

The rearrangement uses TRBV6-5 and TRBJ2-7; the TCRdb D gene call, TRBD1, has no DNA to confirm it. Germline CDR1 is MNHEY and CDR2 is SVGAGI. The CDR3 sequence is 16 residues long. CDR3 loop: CASSYTTGTGLYEQYF.

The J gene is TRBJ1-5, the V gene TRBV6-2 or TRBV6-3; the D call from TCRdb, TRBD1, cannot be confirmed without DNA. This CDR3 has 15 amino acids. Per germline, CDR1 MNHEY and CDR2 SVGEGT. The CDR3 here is CASSTRGAENQPQHF.

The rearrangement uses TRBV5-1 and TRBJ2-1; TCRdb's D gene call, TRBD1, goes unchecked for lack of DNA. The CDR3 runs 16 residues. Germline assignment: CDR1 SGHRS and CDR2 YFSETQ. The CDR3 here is CASSFLQGRSYNEQFF.

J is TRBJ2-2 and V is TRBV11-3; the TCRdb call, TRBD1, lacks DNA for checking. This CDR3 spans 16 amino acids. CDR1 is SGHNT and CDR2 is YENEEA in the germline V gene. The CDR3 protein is CASSSREGATTGELFF.

CDR3 sequence: CSARGLSGTSGREPRADEQYF. The chain carries TRBV20-1 and TRBJ2-7; with no DNA, the TCRdb D assignment of TRBD2 cannot be verified. This CDR3 contains 21 residues. The germline CDR1 and CDR2 sequences are DFQATT and SNEGSKA (reference sequence).

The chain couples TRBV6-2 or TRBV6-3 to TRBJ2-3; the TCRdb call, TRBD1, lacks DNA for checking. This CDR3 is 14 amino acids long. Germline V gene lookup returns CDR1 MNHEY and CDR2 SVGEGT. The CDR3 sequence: CASSSRQGTDTQYF.

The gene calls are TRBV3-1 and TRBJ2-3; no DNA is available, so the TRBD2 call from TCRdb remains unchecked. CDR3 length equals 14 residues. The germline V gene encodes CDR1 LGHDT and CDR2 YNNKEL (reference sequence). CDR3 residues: CASRGDPSTDTQYF.

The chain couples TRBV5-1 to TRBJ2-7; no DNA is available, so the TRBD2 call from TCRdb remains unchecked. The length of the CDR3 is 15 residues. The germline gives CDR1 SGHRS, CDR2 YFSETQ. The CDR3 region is CASSVTSGDLYEQYF.

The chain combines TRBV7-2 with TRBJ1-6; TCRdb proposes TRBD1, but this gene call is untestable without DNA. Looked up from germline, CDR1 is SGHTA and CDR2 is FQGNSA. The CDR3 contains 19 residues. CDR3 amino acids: CASSLLLTRAGAVNSPLHF.

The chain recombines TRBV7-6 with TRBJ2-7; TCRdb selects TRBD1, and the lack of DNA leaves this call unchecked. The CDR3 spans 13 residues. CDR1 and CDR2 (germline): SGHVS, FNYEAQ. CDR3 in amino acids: CASSHTGSYEQYF.

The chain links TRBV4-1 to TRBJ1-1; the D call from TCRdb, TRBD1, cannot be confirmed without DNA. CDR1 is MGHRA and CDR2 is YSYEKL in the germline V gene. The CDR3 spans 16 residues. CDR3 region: CASSHVQGKGDTEAFF.

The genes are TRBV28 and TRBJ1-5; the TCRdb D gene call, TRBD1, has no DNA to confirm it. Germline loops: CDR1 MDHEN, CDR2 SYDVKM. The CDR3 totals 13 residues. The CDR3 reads CASSNRVNQPQHF.

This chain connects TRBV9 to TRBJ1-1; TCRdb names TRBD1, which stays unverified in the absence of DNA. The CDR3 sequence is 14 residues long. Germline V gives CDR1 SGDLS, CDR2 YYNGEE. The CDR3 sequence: CASSVEPGVTEAFF.

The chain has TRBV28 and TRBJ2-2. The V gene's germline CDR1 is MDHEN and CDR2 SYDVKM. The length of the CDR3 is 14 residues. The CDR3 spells CASSSQANTGELFF.

The CDR3 here is CSARDVRAYEQYF. V is TRBV20-1 and J is TRBJ2-7. Germline CDR1 and CDR2: DFQATT and SNEGSKA (reference sequence). The CDR3 covers 13 residues.

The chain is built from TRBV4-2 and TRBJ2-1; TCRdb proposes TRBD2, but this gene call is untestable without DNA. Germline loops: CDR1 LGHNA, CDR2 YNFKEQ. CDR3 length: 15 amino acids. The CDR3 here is CASSLRTSGSDEQFF.

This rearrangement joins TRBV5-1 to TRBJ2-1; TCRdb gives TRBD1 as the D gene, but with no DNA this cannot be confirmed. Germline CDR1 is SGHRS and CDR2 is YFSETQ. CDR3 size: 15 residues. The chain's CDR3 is CASSPDRGPYNEQFF. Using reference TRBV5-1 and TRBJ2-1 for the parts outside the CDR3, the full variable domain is KAGVTQTPRYLIKTRGQQVTLSCSPISGHRSVSWYQQTPGQGLQFLFEYFSETQRNKGNFPGRFSGRQFSNSRSEMNVSTLELGDSALYLCASSPDRGPYNEQFFGPGTRLTVL.

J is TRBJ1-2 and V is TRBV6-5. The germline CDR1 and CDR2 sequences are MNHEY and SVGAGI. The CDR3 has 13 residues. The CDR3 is CASSYREGDGYTF.